The clone carrying this T cell receptor beta chain was detected once. Antigen specificity is unknown. Repertoires were generated with immunoSEQ multiplex PCR, while TCRdb's copy carries only in-frame clones and drops some. Among 150,000 to 200,000 clones, 85% to 90% were seen once, and the ten largest hold approximately 6.9%. The data were taken from a study of T cell responses to AZD1222 COVID-19 vaccine. The CDR3 runs 16 residues. Germline loops: CDR1 ENHRY, CDR2 SYGVKD. The V gene end was trimmed by 6 bases and the J gene end by 1 base; junction bases not matched to a gene: 5. Study-wide results and limits: Clonal diversity was possibly underestimated; the donors were predominantly white British and more often female. Without day 14 samples, only post-peak T cell repertoires were studied.

This TCR came from an adult in good health. The sequencing here drew on peripheral blood, taken on day 0 of AZD1222 vaccination. V and J are TRBV10-3 and TRBJ2-5, with 13 bases identical to TRBD2. CDR3 protein: CAISWTSGGSQETQYF. Written as DNA, the CDR3 is TGTGCCATCAGCTGGACTAGCGGGGGATCCCAAGAGACCCAGTACTTC.